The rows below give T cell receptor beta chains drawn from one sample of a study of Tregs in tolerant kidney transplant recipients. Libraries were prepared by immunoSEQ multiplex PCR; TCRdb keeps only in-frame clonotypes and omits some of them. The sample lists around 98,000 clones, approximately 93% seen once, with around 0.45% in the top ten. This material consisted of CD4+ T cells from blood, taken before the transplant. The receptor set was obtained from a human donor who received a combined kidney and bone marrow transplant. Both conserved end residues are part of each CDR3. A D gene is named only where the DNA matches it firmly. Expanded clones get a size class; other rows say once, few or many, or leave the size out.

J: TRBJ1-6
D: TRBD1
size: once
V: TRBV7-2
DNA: TGTGCCAGCAGCTTACAGGGGGCCCCTCCAAACTCACCCCTCCACTTT
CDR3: CASSLQGAPPNSPLHF

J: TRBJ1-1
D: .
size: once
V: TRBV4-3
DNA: TGCGCCAGCAGCCAAGGTCCGACAGACAGAAGTACTGAAGCTTTCTTT
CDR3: CASSQGPTDRSTEAFF

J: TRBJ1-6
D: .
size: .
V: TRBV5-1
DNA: TGCGCCAGCAGCCTAGCGCCGGATAATTCACCCCTCCACTTT
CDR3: CASSLAPDNSPLHF

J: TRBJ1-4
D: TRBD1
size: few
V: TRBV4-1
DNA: TGCGCCAGCAGCCAAGTAATTGGGACAGGGGAAAAACTGTTTTTT
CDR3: CASSQVIGTGEKLFF

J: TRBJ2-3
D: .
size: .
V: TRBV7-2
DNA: TGTGCCAGCAGCCAAGCGGGCCCTAGCACAGATACGCAGTATTTT
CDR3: CASSQAGPSTDTQYF

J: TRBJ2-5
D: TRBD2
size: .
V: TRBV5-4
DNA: TGTGCCAGCTCCCCCACAGCGGGGGGGAAAGAGACCCAGTACTTC
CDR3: CASSPTAGGKETQYF

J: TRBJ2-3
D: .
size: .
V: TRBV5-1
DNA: TGCGCCAGCAGCCTTAGGACAGCGCTTAGCACAGATACGCAGTATTTT
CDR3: CASSLRTALSTDTQYF

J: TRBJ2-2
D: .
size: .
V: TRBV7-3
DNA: TGTGCCATCGACAGGTGGGGGAACACCGGGGAGCTGTTTTTT
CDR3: CAIDRWGNTGELFF

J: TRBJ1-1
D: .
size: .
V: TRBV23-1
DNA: TGCGCCAGCAAAGAGGGCGAGACGGTCACTGAAGCTTTCTTT
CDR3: CASKEGETVTEAFF

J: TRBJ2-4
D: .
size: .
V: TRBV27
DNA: TGTGCCAGCAGTTTTGACACAGTAGCCAAAAACATTCAGTACTTC
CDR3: CASSFDTVAKNIQYF

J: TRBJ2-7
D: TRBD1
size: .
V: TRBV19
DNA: TGTGCCAGTAGTATAGGGAGAGGGACAGGGGTTAGCGGCGAGCAGTACTTC
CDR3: CASSIGRGTGVSGEQYF

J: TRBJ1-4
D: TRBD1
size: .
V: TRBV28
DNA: TGTGCCAGCAGTTCACCCGGGACAGGGGGCGAAAAACTGTTTTTT
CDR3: CASSSPGTGGEKLFF

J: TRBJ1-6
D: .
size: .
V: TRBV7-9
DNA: TGTGCCAGCAGCTTAGTTAATTACGGGGTAAATTCACCCCTCCACTTT
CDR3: CASSLVNYGVNSPLHF

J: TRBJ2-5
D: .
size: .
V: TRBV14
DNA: TGTGCCAGCAGCCAAGATTTGATAGTAGAGACCCAGTACTTC
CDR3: CASSQDLIVETQYF

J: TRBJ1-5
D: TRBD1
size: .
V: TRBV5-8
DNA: TGTGCCAGCAGCATATACAGGGGGAATAGCAATCAGCCCCAGCATTTT
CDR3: CASSIYRGNSNQPQHF

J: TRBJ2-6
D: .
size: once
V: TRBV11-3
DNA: TGTGCCAGCAGCCCCAGGAAAGGGGCCAACGTCCTGACTTTC
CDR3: CASSPRKGANVLTF

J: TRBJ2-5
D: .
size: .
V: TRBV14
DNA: TGTGCCAGCAGCCAAGTGGCCGGGGGTCCATGGGAGACCCAGTACTTC
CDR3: CASSQVAGGPWETQYF

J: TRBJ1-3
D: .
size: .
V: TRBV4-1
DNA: TGCGCCAGCAGCCAAGACCCCACGGGGCCCGGGGGAGGAAACACCATATATTTT
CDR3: CASSQDPTGPGGGNTIYF

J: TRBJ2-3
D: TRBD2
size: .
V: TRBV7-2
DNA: TGTGCCAGCAGCTTATTTGAGCGGGAGTGGGGCACAGATACGCAGTATTTT
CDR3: CASSLFEREWGTDTQYF

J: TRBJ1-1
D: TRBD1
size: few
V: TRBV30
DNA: TGTGCCTGGAGAGGGAGGGGGGACAGGGCCCTGAACACTGAAGCTTTCTTT
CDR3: CAWRGRGDRALNTEAFF

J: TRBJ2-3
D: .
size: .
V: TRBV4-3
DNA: TGCGCCAGCAGCCGGGCGGGGTCAGATACGCAGTATTTT
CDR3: CASSRAGSDTQYF

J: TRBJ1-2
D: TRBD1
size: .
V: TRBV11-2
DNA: TGTGCCAGCAGCTTGGACAGGGAGGGGGGCTACACCTTC
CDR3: CASSLDREGGYTF

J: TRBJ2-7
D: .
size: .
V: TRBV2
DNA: TGTGCCAGCAGTGGGACAGTCCCCCGCTACGAGCAGTACTTC
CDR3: CASSGTVPRYEQYF

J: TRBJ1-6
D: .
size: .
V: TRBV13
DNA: TGTGCCAGCAGCTTAGCACGGTATAATTCACCCCTCCACTTT
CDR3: CASSLARYNSPLHF

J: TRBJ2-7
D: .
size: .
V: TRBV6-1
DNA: TGTGCCAGCAGTAAGACAGGTCGGGTTTCCGAGCAGTACTTC
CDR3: CASSKTGRVSEQYF

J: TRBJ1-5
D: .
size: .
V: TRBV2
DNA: TGTGCCAGCAGTGAAGGACAGCCATATAGTAGTCAGCCCCAGCATTTT
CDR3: CASSEGQPYSSQPQHF

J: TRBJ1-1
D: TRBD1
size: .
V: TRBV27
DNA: TGTGCCAGCAGTTTCGTTACAGGGGGCACTGAAGCTTTCTTT
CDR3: CASSFVTGGTEAFF

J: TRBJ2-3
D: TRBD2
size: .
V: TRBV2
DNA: TGTGCCAGCAGGGCTGGTGCCCCGGGACTAGCGGGAGCAGATACGCAGTATTTT
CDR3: CASRAGAPGLAGADTQYF

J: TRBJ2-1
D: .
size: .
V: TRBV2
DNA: TGTGCCAGCAGTGACGACAGCTACAATGAGCAGTTCTTC
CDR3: CASSDDSYNEQFF

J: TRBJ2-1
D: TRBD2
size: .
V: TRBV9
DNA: TGTGCCAGCAGCGTAGATCCAGCGGGGGATGTAAATGAGCAGTTCTTC
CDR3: CASSVDPAGDVNEQFF

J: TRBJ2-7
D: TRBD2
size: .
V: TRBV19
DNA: TGTGCCAGTAGTATCCCAGGCGGGAGAAGAAGCGACGAGCAGTACTTC
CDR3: CASSIPGGRRSDEQYF

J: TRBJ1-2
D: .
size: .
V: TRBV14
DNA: TGTGCCAGCAGCCGCGGGGGATGGGGCTATGGCTACACCTTC
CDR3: CASSRGGWGYGYTF

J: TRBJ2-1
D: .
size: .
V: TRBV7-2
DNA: TGTGCCAGCAGCCCCCCGGCGGGCCTCCAATTAGAGCAGTTCTTC
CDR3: CASSPPAGLQLEQFF

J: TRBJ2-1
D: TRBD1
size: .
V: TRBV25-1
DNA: TGTGCCAGCAGTGAGTCGGGGACAGGGTCCCCCCATGAGCAGTTCTTC
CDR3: CASSESGTGSPHEQFF

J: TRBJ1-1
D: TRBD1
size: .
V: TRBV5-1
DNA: TGCGCCAGCAGCTTGGACAGGGGGCGGGGTACTGAAGCTTTCTTT
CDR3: CASSLDRGRGTEAFF

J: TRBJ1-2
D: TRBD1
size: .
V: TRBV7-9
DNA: TGTGCCAGCAGCTTAGTAGACAGGGCTTATGGCTACACCTTC
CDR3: CASSLVDRAYGYTF

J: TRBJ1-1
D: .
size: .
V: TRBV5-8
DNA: TGTGCCAGCAGCTTGAGGAACCAGGGCGGCATGGCTGAAGCTTTCTTT
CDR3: CASSLRNQGGMAEAFF

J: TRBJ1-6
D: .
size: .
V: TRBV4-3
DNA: TGCGCCAGCAGCCAAGAGGTCGCCAGGGCTTCTAATTCCCCCCTCCACTTT
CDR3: CASSQEVARASNSPLHF

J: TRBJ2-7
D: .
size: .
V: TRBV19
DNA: TGTGCCAGTAGTATTGAGGGCTCCTACGAGCAGTACTTC
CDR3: CASSIEGSYEQYF

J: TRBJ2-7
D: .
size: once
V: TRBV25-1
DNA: TGTGCCAGCAGTGAGCCGGGACAAGGGACCTACGAGCAGTACTTC
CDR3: CASSEPGQGTYEQYF

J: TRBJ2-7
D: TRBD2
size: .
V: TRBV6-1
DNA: TGTGCCAGCAGTCCCCGGGGGGGCGGCGAGCAGTACTTC
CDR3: CASSPRGGGEQYF

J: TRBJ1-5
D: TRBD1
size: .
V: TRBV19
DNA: TGTGCCAGTAGGAAAGGGACAGGACAATCCTATAGCAATCAGCCCCAGCATTTT
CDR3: CASRKGTGQSYSNQPQHF

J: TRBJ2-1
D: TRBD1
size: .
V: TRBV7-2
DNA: TGTGCCAGCAGCTCCATTACAGGGGGCTCCTACAATGAGCAGTTCTTC
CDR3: CASSSITGGSYNEQFF

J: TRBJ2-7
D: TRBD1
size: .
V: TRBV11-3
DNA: TGTGCCAGCAGCACCAAACAGGACAGGGACGAGCAGTACTTC
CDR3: CASSTKQDRDEQYF

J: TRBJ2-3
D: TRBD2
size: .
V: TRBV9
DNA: TGTGCCAGCAGCCCTATACTAGCGGGGAAGGGCGATACGCAGTATTTT
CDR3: CASSPILAGKGDTQYF

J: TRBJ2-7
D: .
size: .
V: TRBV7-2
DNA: TGTGCCAGCAGCTTAGCCCTGACAGTCTCCTACGAGCAGTACTTC
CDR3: CASSLALTVSYEQYF

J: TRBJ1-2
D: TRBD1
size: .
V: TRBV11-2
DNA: TGTGCCAGCAGCTCAGGAAAATCGGGGACAGCTTCCTACTATGGCTACACCTTC
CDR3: CASSSGKSGTASYYGYTF

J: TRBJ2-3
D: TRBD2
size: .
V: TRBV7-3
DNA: TGTGCCAGCAGTAGCGGGAGTAGAGATACGCAGTATTTT
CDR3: CASSSGSRDTQYF

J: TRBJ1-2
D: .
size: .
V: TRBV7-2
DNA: TGTGCCAGCAGCTTAGTAGTGGGGAAGGGGGTCGGGGGCTACACCTTC
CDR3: CASSLVVGKGVGGYTF

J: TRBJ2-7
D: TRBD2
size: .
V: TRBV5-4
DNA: TGTGCCAGCAGCCCGGGGGGTCTCTACGAGCAGTACTTC
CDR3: CASSPGGLYEQYF

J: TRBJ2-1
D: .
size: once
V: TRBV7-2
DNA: TGTGCCAGCAGCCCGACTTCACTAGCATTCTGGTTCTTC
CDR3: CASSPTSLAFWFF

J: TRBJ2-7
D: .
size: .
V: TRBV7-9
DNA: TGTGCCAGCAGCTTGGGAGACGAGCAGTACTTC
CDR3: CASSLGDEQYF

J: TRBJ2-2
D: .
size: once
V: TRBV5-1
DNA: TGCGCCAGCAGCGACACGACAGGTACCGGGGAGCTGTTTTTT
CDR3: CASSDTTGTGELFF